This TCR beta chain was documented in a study of blood T cell repertoires in COVID-19. Study as a whole: COVID-19 samples from acute and convalescent phases originated in the United States, Italy and Spain. From T cells, B-cell-depleted T cells, or PBMCs came the material, which was cDNA or gDNA.

Trimming pared 3 bases from V and 4 bases from J, leaving 20 bases between. Germline values: CDR1 LGHDT, CDR2 YNNKEL (reference sequence). This CDR3 has 17 amino acids. Methods used by the authors: Reference gene primer amplification gave estimated nucleated cell counts. Generated by immunoSEQ multiplex PCR, the TCRdb table keeps only in-frame clones and is missing some. V and J calls and clone size are as listed in that table; D and trimming were resolved from the DNA. The sample holds approximately 300,000 clones, 85% to 90% seen once. Enrollment of patients from Seattle took place during active infection, with longitudinal follow-up.

The sequence was obtained from a young woman with COVID-19, enrolled during active disease. The material sequenced was peripheral blood. The genes are TRBV3-1 (or the pseudogene TRBV3-2) and TRBJ2-3, with a possible D match to TRBD1 (6 bases). CDR3 residues: CASSHYVGQKTADTQYF. CDR3 coding DNA: TGTGCCAGCAGCCACTACGTCGGACAGAAAACCGCAGATACGCAGTATTTT.